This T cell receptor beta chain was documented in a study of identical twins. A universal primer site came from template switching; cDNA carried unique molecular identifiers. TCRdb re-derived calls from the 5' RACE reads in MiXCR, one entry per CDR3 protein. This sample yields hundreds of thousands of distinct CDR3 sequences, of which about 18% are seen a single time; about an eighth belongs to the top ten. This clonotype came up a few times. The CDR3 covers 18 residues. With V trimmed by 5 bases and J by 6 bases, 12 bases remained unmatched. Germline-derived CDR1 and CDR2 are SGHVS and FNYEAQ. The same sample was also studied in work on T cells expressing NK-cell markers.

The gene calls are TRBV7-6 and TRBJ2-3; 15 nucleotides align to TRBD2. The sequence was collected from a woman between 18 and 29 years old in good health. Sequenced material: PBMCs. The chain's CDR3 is CASSLGTSGGTRRDTQYF. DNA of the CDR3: TGTGCCAGCAGCCTCGGGACTAGCGGGGGGACCCGCCGGGATACGCAGTATTTT.